This section outlines one T cell receptor (beta chain) sequence together with its context. The entry originates in a study of blood T cell repertoires in COVID-19. Study summary: T cells, B-cell-depleted T cells, or PBMCs supplied cDNA or gDNA.

Measured with immunoSEQ multiplex PCR; TCRdb has only the in-frame clones, and not every one. The sample records under 250,000 clones, approximately 88% being singletons. The TCR originated in a woman between 40 and 55 years old who had been exposed to COVID-19. Sequenced: PBMCs or T cells enriched from blood (not recorded which).

CDR3 protein: CAISWVTGTSSADTQYF. CDR3 DNA: TGTGCCATCAGCTGGGTTACCGGGACTAGCTCCGCAGATACGCAGTATTTT. The rearrangement joins TRBV10-3 to TRBJ2-3; 9 nucleotides line up with TRBD2. CDR1 is ENHRY, CDR2 SYGVKD, per germline. The CDR3 runs 17 residues. The ends lost 6 bases at V and 4 bases at J; junction bases unmatched: 14.